This TCR beta chain is from a study of blood T cell repertoires in COVID-19. CDR1 and CDR2 (germline): MDHEN, SYDVKM. Trimming left V 5 bases short and J 8 bases short, with 21 bases between. The CDR3 has 15 residues. The assay was immunoSEQ multiplex PCR, and TCRdb's table has in-frame clones only and misses some. This sample has about 190,000 clones, with approximately 84% found just once. The gene calls are TRBV28 and TRBJ1-2; D is unresolved. Material: PBMCs or T cells enriched from blood (not recorded which). This TCR was recovered from a woman aged 25-40 years who had recovered from COVID-19. CDR3 in amino acids: CASSPTWAVELGYTF. The CDR3 nucleotides are TGTGCCAGCAGTCCCACGTGGGCAGTCGAGTTGGGCTACACCTTC.